The clone carrying this T cell receptor (beta chain) was seen a few times. What it binds is not known. Researchers took RNA transcripts and amplified the TCR beta CDR3 regions from them. HTBI primers were the set used in a first-round RT-PCR of the TCR CDR3. MiXCR, applied by TCRdb to the multiplex PCR reads, yields one record per CDR3 protein. The sample has 250,000 to 300,000 distinct CDR3 sequences; just over 14% are singletons. This specimen belongs to a study of T cells in Graves' hyperthyroidism and ophthalmopathy. Study context: The authors collected peripheral blood at initial diagnosis, before any treatment.

General study points: Stable hyperthyroidism was separated from ophthalmopathy by a model based on 13 V-J features. Most expanded thyroid clonotypes above 0.001 recurred in blood.

The V gene end was trimmed by 4 bases and the J gene end by 6 bases; junction bases not matched to a gene: 11. Germline CDR1 is WNHNN and CDR2 is SYGVQD (reference sequence). The CDR3 has 17 amino acids. Thyroid ultrasound, orbital computed tomography, clinical symptoms, and serum thyroxine and TRAb underpinned diagnoses. The clonotype was recovered from a woman aged 35 to 49 with Graves' hyperthyroidism that later progressed to Graves' ophthalmopathy. The J gene is TRBJ2-3, the V gene TRBV10-1; 12 nucleotides align to TRBD2. The sample comprised blood. CDR3 region: CASSAYRLAGATDTQYF. CDR3 DNA: TGCGCCAGCAGTGCTTACCGACTAGCGGGGGCGACGGATACGCAGTATTTT.